This T cell receptor (beta chain) was recorded in a study of OX40 agonist ivuxolimab in advanced cancers. Study information: Previous treatment with anti-PD-1, anti-PD-L1 or anti-CTLA-4 therapy was allowed; 40% had received some.

The study sampled blood at baseline, cycle 4 day 1, and cycle 7 day 1. The protocol was immunoSEQ multiplex PCR, while the TCRdb copy is restricted to in-frame clones and leaves out a portion. This sample has about 72,000 clones, with about 90% found just once. From germline, CDR1 is LNHDA and CDR2 SQIVND (reference sequence). Trimming cost V 8 bases and J 2 bases, with 13 bases left between them. The CDR3 runs 14 residues. This sequence was found in an adult with an advanced solid tumor such as melanoma, head and neck, liver or kidney cancer. The material sequenced was CD4+ or CD8+ T cells sorted from blood, taken in a trial of the OX40 agonist ivuxolimab. The J gene is TRBJ1-5, the V gene TRBV19; D uncertain. CDR3 sequence: CASVWEWGNQPQHF. The CDR3 coding sequence is TGTGCCAGTGTCTGGGAATGGGGCAATCAGCCCCAGCATTTT. Using reference TRBV19 and TRBJ1-5 for the parts outside the CDR3, the full variable domain is DGGITQSPKYLFRKEGQNVTLSCEQNLNHDAMYWYRQDPGQGLRLIYYSQIVNDFQKGDIAEGYSVSREKKESFPLTVTSAQKNPTAFYLCASVWEWGNQPQHFGDGTRLSIL.